These 28 T cell receptor beta chains share one sample of origin, sequenced in a study of blood T cell repertoires in COVID-19. Measured with immunoSEQ multiplex PCR; TCRdb has only the in-frame clones, and not every one. The sample comprises under 80,000 clones, over 75% of which are singletons, and around 10% rests with the top ten. Sequencing was performed on peripheral blood. Source of these receptors: a man aged 45-60 years with acute or convalescent COVID-19.

The table lists this clone with a few counts. The chain couples TRBV29-1 to TRBJ1-3, with TRBD1 matching 9 bases. J gave up 4 bases and V 6 bases, and 4 bases lay outside the gene matches. The CDR3 totals 13 residues. Germline V lookup: CDR1 SQVTM, CDR2 ANQGSEA. CDR3 sequence reads: CSVEQGAGNTIYF. The CDR3 nucleotides read TGCAGCGTAGAACAGGGGGCCGGAAACACCATATATTTT. The full variable domain, in which reference TRBV29-1 and TRBJ1-3 provide the parts outside the CDR3, is SAVISQKPSRDICQRGTSLTIQCQVDSQVTMMFWYRQQPGQSLTLIATANQGSEATYESGFVIDKFPISRPNLTFSTLTVSNMSPEDSSIYLCSVEQGAGNTIYFGEGSWLTVV.

The rearrangement uses TRBV5-4 and TRBJ2-3; tentative D call: TRBD2 (7 bases). The CDR3 loop spans 16 amino acids. V was trimmed by 4 bases and J by 0 bases, leaving 15 bases between them. Per germline, CDR1 SGHNT and CDR2 YYREEE (reference sequence). The CDR3 here is CASSRGEGWSTDTQYF. The CDR3 nucleotides are TGTGCCAGCAGCAGGGGGGAGGGATGGAGCACAGATACGCAGTATTTT.

This chain connects TRBV7-3 to TRBJ2-3; 7 bases agree with TRBD1. The CDR3 is made up of 15 amino acids. CDR1 is SGHTA, CDR2 FQGTGA, per germline. V shed 1 base and J 3 bases; nucleotides not matched to a gene: 4. The CDR3 coding sequence is TGTGCCAGCAGCTTAAATGCCAGGGGGACAGATACGCAGTATTTT. Translation: CASSLNARGTDTQYF.

CDR3 amino acids: CASSLGTGAGNSPLHF. In nucleotides, the CDR3 is TGTGCCAGCAGCTTAGGCACAGGGGCTGGTAATTCACCCCTCCACTTT. The rearrangement uses TRBV7-3 and TRBJ1-6, with TRBD1 matching over 7 bases. This CDR3 is built from 16 residues. Germline lookup yields CDR1 SGHTA and CDR2 FQGTGA. After removal of 2 bases from V and 6 bases from J, the junction contained 7 bases not matched to a gene.

The rearrangement joins TRBV10-3 to TRBJ1-5; D possibly corresponds to TRBD1 (6 bases). CDR3 length: 14 amino acids. Between the trimmed V and J ends, which lost 4 bases and 5 bases, there was a span of 12 bases. Germline CDR1 reads ENHRY; CDR2 reads SYGVKD. CDR3 loop: CAISAGSGDQPQHF. In nucleotides, the CDR3 is TGTGCCATCAGTGCAGGGTCAGGGGATCAGCCCCAGCATTTT.

This chain connects TRBV18 to TRBJ2-1; D perhaps matches TRBD1 (6 bases). Trimming took 2 bases from V and 10 from J, leaving 6 bases between them. This CDR3 contains 11 residues. Germline CDR1 and CDR2: KGHSH and LQKENI. The CDR3 loop reads CASSPGTEQFF. The CDR3 nucleotides read TGTGCCAGCTCACCAGGGACAGAGCAGTTCTTC.

This clone was detected once. The chain combines TRBV3-1 (or the pseudogene TRBV3-2) with TRBJ2-5; 9 nucleotides align to TRBD1. The CDR3 is 14 residues long. J was trimmed by 4 bases and V by 5 bases; bases with no gene match: 5. CDR1 and CDR2 (germline): LGHDT, YNNKEL (reference sequence). The CDR3 reads CASSSLTGGETQYF. The CDR3, as DNA: TGTGCCAGCAGCTCCCTGACAGGGGGAGAGACCCAGTACTTC.

The CDR3 is CASTNDRGANQPQHF. The CDR3 DNA reads TGTGCCAGCACCAACGACAGGGGGGCCAATCAGCCCCAGCATTTT. The chain is built from TRBV6-5 and TRBJ1-5, with 9 bases that match TRBD1. V lost 7 bases, J lost 3 bases, and 7 bases stayed unmatched. The CDR3 contains 15 residues. Germline values: CDR1 MNHEY, CDR2 SVGAGI.

The count of this clone is one. The genes are TRBV18 and TRBJ1-1; D perhaps matches TRBD1 (6 bases). The CDR3 totals 17 residues. The V gene's germline CDR1 is KGHSH and CDR2 LQKENI. V lost 6 bases, J lost 1 base, and 21 bases lay in between. The CDR3 bases are TGTGCCAGCTCTCCGTGGGGGGGCGAGGGGCGGAACACTGAAGCTTTCTTT. It yields the protein CASSPWGGEGRNTEAFF.

This sequence joins TRBV24-1 and TRBJ2-7; tentative D call: TRBD1 (6 bases). The CDR3 is 16 residues long. The V end was cut by 4 bases, the J end by 0 bases, with 15 bases between. CDR1 KGHDR and CDR2 SFDVKD come from the germline V gene. CDR3: CATSEQGSRASYEQYF. The DNA of the CDR3 is TGTGCCACCAGTGAACAGGGTAGTCGAGCCTCCTACGAGCAGTACTTC.

The chain uses TRBV25-1 and TRBJ2-7, with TRBD2 as a possible D gene (6 bases). V lost 3 bases, J lost 0 bases, and 12 bases lay in between. Germline CDR1 and CDR2: MGHDK and SYGVNS. The CDR3 loop spans 15 amino acids. As DNA, the CDR3 is TGTGCCAGCAGTGACCTAGCTAGCGCCTCCTACGAGCAGTACTTC. Its translation is CASSDLASASYEQYF.

The chain employs TRBV7-8 and TRBJ2-5, with D maybe TRBD1 (5 bases). Per the germline V gene, CDR1 is SGHVS and CDR2 is FQNEAQ. Trimming cost V 1 base and J 2 bases, with 11 bases left between them. The CDR3 sequence is 15 residues long. The CDR3 region is CASSLGPTAQETQYF. DNA for the CDR3: TGTGCCAGCAGCTTAGGCCCGACAGCTCAAGAGACCCAGTACTTC.

CDR3 in amino acids: CASSSRQVMYEQYF. CDR3 coding DNA: TGTGCCAGCAGTTCCAGACAGGTAATGTACGAGCAGTACTTC. The genes are TRBV6-2 or TRBV6-3 and TRBJ2-7; tentatively, D is TRBD1 (6 bases). The CDR3 runs 14 residues. In germline, CDR1 is MNHEY, CDR2 SVGEGT. The ends were cut back, 4 bases at V and 4 bases at J, with 14 bases in the middle.

The chain has TRBV7-3 and TRBJ2-2; D unclear. Trimming stripped 7 bases from V and 5 bases from J, with 14 bases between. This CDR3 contains 14 residues. Germline V lookup: CDR1 SGHTA, CDR2 FQGTGA. CDR3 amino acids: CASTRDTVTGELFF. CDR3 nucleotide sequence: TGTGCCAGCACCCGAGACACAGTAACCGGGGAGCTGTTTTTT.

This chain's CDR3 is CASSLGGTGGQPQHF. In nucleotides, the CDR3 is TGTGCCAGCAGCTTAGGTGGGACAGGGGGTCAGCCCCAGCATTTT. The V and J genes are TRBV7-2 and TRBJ1-5; 11 bases agree with TRBD1. The CDR3 consists of 15 residues. V lost 1 base to trimming and J lost 6 bases; unmatched junction nucleotides: 2. The V gene's germline CDR1 is SGHTA and CDR2 FQGNSA.

The chain uses TRBV10-1 and TRBJ1-6, with 9 bases lining up with TRBD1. The CDR3 is made up of 15 amino acids. The V and J ends lost 7 bases and 7 bases, in that order; junction bases with no gene match: 8. CDR1 and CDR2 (germline): WNHNN, SYGVQD (reference sequence). CDR3 in amino acids: CASTGTGNSNSPLHF. The CDR3 DNA reads TGCGCCAGCACTGGGACAGGGAATAGCAATTCACCCCTCCACTTT.

The V and J genes are TRBV4-2 and TRBJ1-1; D may be TRBD1 (5 bases). Looked up from germline, CDR1 is LGHNA and CDR2 is YNFKEQ. The CDR3 extends over 16 amino acids. V was shortened by 0 bases and J by 5 bases, with 16 bases between the two germline ends. The DNA for the CDR3 is TGTGCCAGCAGCCAAGATCGGCGGGGGGTGGGGACTGAAGCTTTCTTT. This gives the protein CASSQDRRGVGTEAFF.

The rearrangement links TRBV7-2 to TRBJ1-5; D is unresolved. Germline V gene sequence: CDR1 SGHTA, CDR2 FQGNSA. V was cut by 5 bases and J by 6 bases, with 17 bases left in between. The CDR3 consists of 15 residues. The CDR3 sequence is CASSPYRGEIQPQHF. CDR3 nucleotide sequence: TGTGCCAGCAGCCCCTATCGGGGTGAGATTCAGCCCCAGCATTTT.

The chain links TRBV11-2 to TRBJ1-4, with 7 bases that match TRBD1. CDR3 length: 15 amino acids. The germline V gene encodes CDR1 SGHAT and CDR2 FQNNGV. The V and J ends lost 4 bases and 1 base, in that order; junction bases with no gene match: 3. The DNA of the CDR3 is TGTGCCAGCAGCTCTAGGACAGGAACTAATGAAAAACTGTTTTTT. Protein sequence: CASSSRTGTNEKLFF.

The chain joins TRBV5-4 to TRBJ1-4; D not resolved. Germline CDR1 SGHNT, CDR2 YYREEE (reference sequence). This CDR3 is built from 12 residues. V was shortened by 0 bases and J by 10 bases, with 7 bases between the two germline ends. The CDR3 region is CASSLESGKLFF. Written as DNA, the CDR3 is TGTGCCAGCAGCTTGGAGTCCGGAAAACTGTTTTTT.

The chain carries TRBV4-2 and TRBJ2-6, with a weak D call TRBD1 (7 bases). V was trimmed by 4 bases and J by 1 base, leaving 11 bases between them. CDR3 length: 16 residues. The germline CDR1 and CDR2 sequences are LGHNA and YNFKEQ. The CDR3: CASSLAGGSGANVLTF. DNA for the CDR3: TGTGCCAGCAGCCTGGCAGGGGGGTCTGGGGCCAACGTCCTGACTTTC.

The rearrangement links TRBV24-1 to TRBJ1-6, with D possibly matching TRBD1 (6 bases). Germline-derived CDR1 and CDR2 are KGHDR and SFDVKD. The length of the CDR3 is 19 residues. Deletions cut 5 bases from V and 10 bases from J, with 29 bases between. The CDR3 nucleotides are TGTGCCACCAGTGTCCTTCGGGGGGGGCAGTTTCTAGTAAACTCACCCCTCCACTTT. This translates into CATSVLRGGQFLVNSPLHF.

The chain combines TRBV7-2 with TRBJ2-3; D not resolved. Germline CDR1 and CDR2: SGHTA and FQGNSA. With 5 bases removed from V and 3 bases from J, the gap between germline ends came to 12 bases. CDR3 length: 14 residues. CDR3 in amino acids: CASSPRLRTDTQYF. The CDR3 region has the DNA TGTGCCAGCAGCCCCCGGTTGCGGACAGATACGCAGTATTTT.

V gene TRBV10-1 combines with J gene TRBJ1-1, with D uncertain. Trimming stripped 0 bases from V and 0 bases from J, with 11 bases between. The CDR3 sequence is 16 residues long. The germline V gene has CDR1 WNHNN and CDR2 SYGVQD (reference sequence). The CDR3 spells CASSESWSSMNTEAFF. CDR3 DNA sequence: TGCGCCAGCAGTGAGTCGTGGAGCAGTATGAACACTGAAGCTTTCTTT.

The V gene is TRBV19, the J gene TRBJ1-2, with TRBD1 identical over 9 bases. This CDR3 contains 14 residues. V was pared by 7 bases and J by 3 bases, with 6 bases of the junction left unmatched. Germline CDR1 reads LNHDA; CDR2 reads SQIVND (reference sequence). CDR3 loop: CASKPQGADYGYTF. For the CDR3, the DNA is TGTGCCAGTAAACCACAGGGGGCAGACTATGGCTACACCTTC.

The CDR3 reads CASHRDREQETQYF. DNA of the CDR3: TGCGCCAGTCACCGGGACAGGGAACAAGAGACCCAGTACTTC. V usage is TRBV10-1 and J usage is TRBJ2-5; 9 bases are shared with TRBD1. This CDR3 contains 14 residues. J lost 2 bases, V lost 9 bases, and 7 bases had no gene match. Per germline, CDR1 WNHNN and CDR2 SYGVQD (reference sequence).

The chain carries TRBV7-9 and TRBJ2-3; D is perhaps TRBD1 (6 bases). The V gene's germline CDR1 is SEHNR and CDR2 FQNEAQ (reference sequence). Deletions cut 3 bases from V and 1 base from J, with 8 bases between. The CDR3 is made up of 14 amino acids. The DNA for the CDR3 is TGTGCCAGCAGCTTCAGGGGCGGCACAGATACGCAGTATTTT. This gives the protein CASSFRGGTDTQYF. The variable domain in full, completed from reference TRBV7-9 and TRBJ2-3, reads DTGVSQNPRHKITKRGQNVTFRCDPISEHNRLYWYRQTLGQGPEFLTYFQNEAQLEKSRLLSDRFSAERPKGSFSTLEIQRTEQGDSAMYLCASSFRGGTDTQYFGPGTRLTVL.

The chain has TRBV4-2 and TRBJ1-2; 9 positions match TRBD1. CDR1 and CDR2 from the germline V gene are LGHNA and YNFKEQ. Unmatched junction bases numbered 18, after V lost 0 bases and J lost 7 bases. The CDR3 runs to 19 residues. The chain's CDR3 is CASSQDRVAGTGPSSGYTF. The CDR3 DNA follows: TGTGCCAGCAGCCAAGATCGTGTAGCTGGGACAGGGCCATCCTCTGGCTACACCTTC.